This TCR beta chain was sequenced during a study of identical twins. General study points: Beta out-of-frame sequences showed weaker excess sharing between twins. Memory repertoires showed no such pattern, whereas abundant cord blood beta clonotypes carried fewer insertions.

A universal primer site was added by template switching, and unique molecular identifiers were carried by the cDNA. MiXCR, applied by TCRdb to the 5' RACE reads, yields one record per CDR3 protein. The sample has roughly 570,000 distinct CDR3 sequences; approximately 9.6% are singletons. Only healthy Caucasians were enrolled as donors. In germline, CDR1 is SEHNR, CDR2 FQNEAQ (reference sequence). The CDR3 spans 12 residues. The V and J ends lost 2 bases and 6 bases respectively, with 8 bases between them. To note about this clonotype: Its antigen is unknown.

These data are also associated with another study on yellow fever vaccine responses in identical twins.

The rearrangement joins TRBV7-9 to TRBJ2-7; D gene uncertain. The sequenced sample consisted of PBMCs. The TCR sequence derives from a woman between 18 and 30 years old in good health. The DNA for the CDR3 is TGTGCCAGCAGCTTAAGGCTTTTCGAGCAGTACTTC. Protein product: CASSLRLFEQYF.